This T cell receptor beta chain comes out of a study of Ad26.COV2.S vaccination and SARS-CoV-2 variants (dated by TCRdb to the early 2020s). At the level of the whole study: Donors in the vaccine arm were drawn from COV1001, a multicentre, randomized, double-blind, placebo-controlled phase I-IIa trial testing Ad26.COV2.S in healthy adults. Ad26.COV2.S was administered intramuscularly at 5 x 10^10 or 1 x 10^11 viral particles, either as a single shot or as two shots given 56 days apart. The specificity and breadth of SARS-CoV-2-reactive T cell receptors after Ad26.COV2.S vaccination were assessed by TCRbeta repertoire sequencing. The TCR-sequenced set comprised approximately 30 samples: around 20 Ad26.COV2.S vaccine recipients, 5 placebo recipients and 8 SARS-CoV-2 convalescent individuals. Trial participants were randomized into five groups of five, in which low-dose or high-dose Ad26.COV2.S was given once or twice, or placebo was given on both occasions. Blinding of investigators to trial group allocation was maintained during experiments and outcome assessment. Points the paper makes about the study in general: After vaccination, spike-specific CD8+ and CD4+ T cell responses were reported to show substantial breadth. Compared with placebo recipients, Ad26.COV2.S recipients showed higher spike-specific TCR breadth (P = 0.0014). The authors noted that the TCR breadth and depth analyses may have underestimated total T cell responses. Vaccine and placebo recipients had similar non-spike TCR breadth, a finding consistent with the vaccine containing only spike. The study lacked the statistical power to compare responses across vaccine doses or regimens.

Reading the germline V gene gives CDR1 MGHRA and CDR2 YSYEKL. From its cysteine to its phenylalanine, the CDR3 spans 17 amino acids. The retained sequence is limited to the CDR3, 51 bases, with the frame set at the first base. Trimming costs V 2 bases and J 4 bases, and their ends lie 18 bases apart. The immunoSEQ Assay was used to sequence TCRbeta CDR3 regions. After extraction, genomic DNA underwent amplification by bias-controlled multiplex PCR, followed by high-throughput sequencing. Per the original workflow: Collapsing and filtering of sequences were performed to quantify the absolute abundance of each unique TCRbeta CDR3 region. T cell fraction was estimated by normalization of TCRbeta template counts to usable DNA, with usable DNA being measured through amplification of reference genes present in all nucleated cells. Repertoire TCRs were annotated as SARS-CoV-2-specific by exact matching of V gene, CDR3 amino acid sequence and J gene to a known reactive TCR set. The reference SARS-CoV-2 TCR set was obtained from MIRA and was filtered for enrichment in COVID-19-positive ImmuneCODE repertoires, whereby public or cross-reactive TCRs were removed. Drawing on the MIRA antigens, annotated TCRs were analysed further at the level of specific ORF or position within ORF. Breadth was defined as the number of annotated unique rearrangements divided by the total number of unique productive rearrangements, and depth was defined as the summed frequency of the annotated unique rearrangements. Two-sided Wilcoxon rank-sum tests were used to compare TCR breadth between groups. The immuneACCESS repertoire file appears here via TCRdb, limited to in-frame rearrangements. These files lack a portion of the clones; in checked studies, under half of the deficit traces to unresolved V genes, and the cause of the others is not known. The V and J calls and clone size come from that table; D and trimming were worked out from the DNA. The sample data list around 500,000 clones, and about nine tenths of these were observed just once. The top ten hold more than 1.5% of the sample.

Reading the label with the study, this specimen's treatment or condition is: around 19 received Ad26.COV2.S at low or high dose, single or two shots; roughly five received placebo; per-sample allocation not given. Repertoires of vaccine and placebo recipients were sequenced from samples collected on day 63 after the first injection. Cohort 1b enrolled roughly 25 adults aged 18-55 years at a single site in Boston, USA, between 29 July and 7 August 2020. Ad26.COV2.S was a replication-incompetent adenovirus type 26 vector expressing a prefusion-stabilized SARS-CoV-2 spike protein from the original Wuhan strain. On this clone itself: This clone's antigen is unknown. Base qualities are not recorded, but no much larger clone differs from it by a single base.

The sequence links TRBV4-1 to TRBJ2-1, and possibly TRBD2, on 7 matching bases. The starting material was peripheral blood, obtained in a trial of Ad26.COV2.S vaccine versus placebo. The clonotype was recovered from a person aged 18-60 years who received the Ad26.COV2.S COVID-19 vaccine or a placebo. The CDR3 region has the sequence CASSQIHRGAAYNEQFF. The DNA reads as follows: TGCGCCAGCAGCCAAATCCACCGGGGGGCAGCGTACAATGAGCAGTTCTTC.